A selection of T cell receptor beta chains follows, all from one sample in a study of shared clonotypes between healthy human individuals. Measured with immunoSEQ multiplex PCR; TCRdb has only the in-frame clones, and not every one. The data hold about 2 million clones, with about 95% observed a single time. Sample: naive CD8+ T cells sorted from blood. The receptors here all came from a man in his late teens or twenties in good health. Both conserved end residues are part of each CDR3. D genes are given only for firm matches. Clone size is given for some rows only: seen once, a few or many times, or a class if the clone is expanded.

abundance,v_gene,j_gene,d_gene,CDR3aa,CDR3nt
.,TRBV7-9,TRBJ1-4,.,CATPTRANEKLFF,TGTGCCACCCCGACAAGGGCTAATGAAAAACTGTTTTTT
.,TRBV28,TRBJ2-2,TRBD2,CASSTWEGGHGNTNTGELFF,TGTGCCAGCAGTACTTGGGAGGGTGGGCATGGAAACACGAACACCGGGGAGCTGTTTTTT
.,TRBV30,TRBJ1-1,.,CAWSVVRNTEAFF,TGTGCCTGGAGTGTAGTGCGGAACACTGAAGCTTTCTTT
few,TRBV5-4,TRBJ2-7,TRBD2,CASSWGGGGIKYEQYF,TGTGCCAGCAGCTGGGGGGGTGGCGGGATTAAATACGAGCAGTACTTC
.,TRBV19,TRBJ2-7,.,CASSIDGTHTYEQYF,TGTGCCAGTAGTATAGATGGGACGCATACCTACGAGCAGTACTTC
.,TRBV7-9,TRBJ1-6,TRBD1,CASSLADREAYNSPLHF,TGTGCCAGCAGCTTAGCCGACAGGGAAGCTTATAATTCACCCCTCCACTTT
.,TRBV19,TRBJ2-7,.,CATLGPSYEQYF,TGTGCCACCCTAGGACCCTCCTACGAGCAGTACTTC
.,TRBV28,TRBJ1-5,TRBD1,CASSRPAGGGQPQHF,TGTGCCAGCAGCCGACCCGCAGGGGGCGGTCAGCCCCAGCATTTT
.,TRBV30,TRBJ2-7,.,CAWSEVGGPSEQYF,TGTGCCTGGAGTGAGGTCGGGGGGCCCAGCGAGCAGTACTTC
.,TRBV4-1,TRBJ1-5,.,CASSQDGEGVDNQPQHF,TGCGCCAGCAGCCAAGATGGGGAGGGTGTTGACAATCAGCCCCAGCATTTT
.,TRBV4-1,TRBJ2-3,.,CASSQDRGSTDTQYF,TGCGCCAGCAGCCAAGATCGGGGAAGCACAGATACGCAGTATTTT
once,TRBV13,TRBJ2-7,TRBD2,CASSPNGLVGNEQYF,TGTGCCAGCAGCCCGAACGGACTAGTAGGCAACGAGCAGTACTTC
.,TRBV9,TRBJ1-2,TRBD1,CASSAGQAYGYTF,TGTGCCAGCAGCGCCGGACAGGCCTATGGCTACACCTTC
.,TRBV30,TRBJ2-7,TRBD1,CAWSSGQASYEQYF,TGTGCCTGGTCCTCGGGACAGGCCTCCTACGAGCAGTACTTC
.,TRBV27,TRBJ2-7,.,CASSWSPGYEQYF,TGTGCCAGCAGTTGGAGCCCAGGGTACGAGCAGTACTTC
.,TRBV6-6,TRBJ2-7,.,CASSPEDTSYEQYF,TGTGCCAGCAGTCCCGAGGACACGTCCTACGAGCAGTACTTC
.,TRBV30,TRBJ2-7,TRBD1,CACEDRSYEQYF,TGTGCCTGTGAGGACAGGTCCTACGAGCAGTACTTC
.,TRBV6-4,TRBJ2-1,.,CASSDSGNYNEQFF,TGTGCCAGCAGTGACTCGGGCAACTACAATGAGCAGTTCTTC
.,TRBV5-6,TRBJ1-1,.,CASSQEGRVNTEAFF,TGTGCCAGCAGCCAGGAGGGACGGGTGAACACTGAAGCTTTCTTT
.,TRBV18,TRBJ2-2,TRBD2,CASSPALALPTSTGELFF,TGTGCCAGCTCACCGGCACTAGCGCTACCTACGAGCACCGGGGAGCTGTTTTTT
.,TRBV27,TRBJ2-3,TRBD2,CASSVSGGASGTQYF,TGTGCCAGCAGTGTTAGCGGGGGGGCCTCTGGTACGCAGTATTTT
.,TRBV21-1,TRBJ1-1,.,CASSLEAFF,TGTGCCAGCTCGCTTGAAGCTTTCTTT
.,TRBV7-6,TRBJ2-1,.,CASSVGFGDEQFF,TGTGCCAGCAGCGTTGGGTTTGGAGATGAGCAGTTCTTC
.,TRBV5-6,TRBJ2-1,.,CASILWGEADEQFF,TGTGCCAGCATTCTTTGGGGTGAGGCGGATGAGCAGTTCTTC
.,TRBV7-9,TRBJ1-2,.,CASRRVYGYTF,TGTGCCAGCAGGAGGGTATATGGCTACACCTTC
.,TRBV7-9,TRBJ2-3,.,CASSPPTRSTDTQYF,TGTGCCAGCAGCCCTCCAACAAGAAGCACAGATACGCAGTATTTT
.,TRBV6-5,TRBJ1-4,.,CASSFDRSGEKLFF,TGTGCCAGCAGTTTCGACAGGTCTGGTGAAAAACTGTTTTTT
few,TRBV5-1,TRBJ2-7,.,CASSWTDPYEQYF,TGCGCCAGCAGCTGGACAGACCCCTACGAGCAGTACTTC
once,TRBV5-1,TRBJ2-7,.,CASSLVEGVRDGSYEQYF,TGCGCCAGCAGCTTGGTGGAGGGGGTCCGGGACGGGAGCTACGAGCAGTACTTC
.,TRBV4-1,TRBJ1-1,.,CASSLGDIMNTEAFF,TGCGCCAGCAGCTTAGGGGACATCATGAACACTGAAGCTTTCTTT
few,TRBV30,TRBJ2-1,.,CAWSLGNEQFF,TGTGCCTGGAGCCTGGGCAATGAGCAGTTCTTC
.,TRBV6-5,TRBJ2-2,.,CASSYGESTGELFF,TGTGCCAGCAGTTACGGGGAGTCCACCGGGGAGCTGTTTTTT
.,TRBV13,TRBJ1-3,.,CASSLPGAGGNTIYF,TGTGCCAGCAGCTTACCAGGGGCCGGTGGAAACACCATATATTTT
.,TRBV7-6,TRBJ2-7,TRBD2,CASSPSGTGEQYF,TGTGCCAGCAGCCCTAGCGGGACGGGCGAGCAGTACTTC
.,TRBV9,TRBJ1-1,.,CASSVAPGAVGMNTEAFF,TGTGCCAGCAGCGTAGCTCCCGGGGCAGTAGGGATGAACACTGAAGCTTTCTTT
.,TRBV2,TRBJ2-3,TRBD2,CASLSGSFVTQYF,TGTGCCAGCCTTAGCGGGAGTTTCGTTACGCAGTATTTT
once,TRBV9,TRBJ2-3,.,CASSVRGLGYLTTDTQYF,TGTGCCAGCAGCGTACGGGGGCTAGGCTACCTGACAACAGATACGCAGTATTTT
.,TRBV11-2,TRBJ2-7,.,CASSLTGQDYEQYF,TGTGCCAGCAGCTTGACGGGCCAGGACTACGAGCAGTACTTC
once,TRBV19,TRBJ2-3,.,CASSSREKAYTQYF,TGTGCCAGTAGTAGTCGGGAGAAGGCATATACGCAGTATTTT
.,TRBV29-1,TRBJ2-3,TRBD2,CSVEDRSGGADWVLYTQYF,TGCAGCGTTGAAGATCGTTCCGGGGGGGCCGATTGGGTACTTTATACGCAGTATTTT
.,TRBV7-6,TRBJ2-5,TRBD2,CASSSGLAGPTIETQYF,TGTGCCAGCAGCTCGGGACTAGCGGGACCAACCATAGAGACCCAGTACTTC
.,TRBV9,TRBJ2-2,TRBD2,CASSVAAGGYTGELFF,TGTGCCAGCAGCGTAGCGGCGGGAGGGTACACCGGGGAGCTGTTTTTT